The following is a T cell receptor beta chain sequence with its context. Here immunoSEQ multiplex PCR was the method, and the copy in TCRdb shows in-frame clones only, minus some. Here the sample spans around 4,800 clones, around three quarters being singletons. The V and J ends lost 4 bases and 3 bases, in that order; junction bases with no gene match: 6. The CDR3 is 16 residues long. From germline, CDR1 is SGHAT and CDR2 FQNNGV. The sample belongs to a study of immune evolution from preneoplasia to lung adenocarcinoma. The sequencing sample was made of FFPE minimally invasive lung adenocarcinoma tissue. This TCR was recovered from a person aged 60-79 years with lung adenocarcinoma. The rearrangement links TRBV11-2 to TRBJ2-3, with 11 bases lining up with TRBD2. The CDR3, as DNA: TGTGCCAGCAGCTCCTCTAGCGGGAGGAGTACAGATACGCAGTATTTT. It translates to CASSSSSGRSTDTQYF.